The sequence of this TCR beta chain was determined in a study of blood T cell repertoires in COVID-19. Study-wide background: The United States, Italy and Spain supplied acute and convalescent COVID-19 samples. Sample material is recorded as cDNA or gDNA derived from T cells, B-cell-depleted T cells, or PBMCs.

Per the germline V gene, CDR1 is MDHEN and CDR2 is SYDVKM. Trimming took 4 bases from V and 5 from J; bases not matched to a gene: 6. The CDR3 sequence is 14 residues long. On this clone: Different DNA sequences within this sample yield the same CDR3.

Seattle patient enrollment occurred during active infection, with longitudinal follow-up thereafter. Authors' methods: Amplified reference gene primers provided the basis for estimating nucleated cell counts. Some clones are missing from TCRdb's copy, which holds only in-frame ones; the method was immunoSEQ multiplex PCR. The DNA gave D and trimming, while V, J and clone size come from that table. This sample has some 150,000 clones, with approximately 80% found just once. The source of this sequence is a woman in her sixties or seventies with COVID-19, enrolled during active disease. The sequenced material came from peripheral blood. V is TRBV28 and J is TRBJ1-1, with TRBD1 matching 8 bases. Here the CDR3 reads CASSSWTGRTEAFF. The CDR3 DNA is TGTGCCAGCAGTTCTTGGACAGGGAGGACTGAAGCTTTCTTT.